The rows below give T cell receptor beta chains drawn from one sample of a study of CD8 T cells in ankylosing spondylitis. TCRdb re-analysed the 5' RACE reads in MiXCR, keeping a single row per CDR3 protein. The sample contains 250,000 or so distinct CDR3 sequences, about 11% of which appear only once. Material for sequencing was blood, either unsorted or a sorted T cell fraction (not recorded which). The source of these receptors is a male donor with ankylosing spondylitis or in good health (not recorded which). Each CDR3 is given without its conserved first and last residue. A D gene is named only where the DNA matches it firmly. Size values are once, few and many counts, or a class for expanded clones, and some rows have none.

clone_size d_call v_call cdr3_length cdr3_aa
. . TRBV21-1 12 ASSGRAVQETQY
. TRBD2 TRBV5-6 14 ASSSPTSGSRNEQF
few TRBD2 TRBV7-2 10 ASSSGTSLGY
few TRBD2 TRBV20-1 15 SALTSGRTPSYNEQF
many . TRBV3-1 11 ASSLLTGDTQY
many . TRBV4-2 12 ASSQDGAYGEAF
many . TRBV4-2 15 ASSQGSRGDDNSPLH
many TRBD1 TRBV20-1 11 SAKGQGNEKLF
many . TRBV6-5 10 ASRDWNYGYT
few . TRBV14 10 ASSQDLETQY
few . TRBV5-6 11 ASSFSVQDEQY
many . TRBV5-1 18 ASSPGYSHGTGERGNEQF
many . TRBV5-1 11 ASSFIATDTQY
many . TRBV4-1 12 ASSRALSSYEQY
many . TRBV12-3/TRBV12-4 11 ASSPTSLNEQF
many . TRBV5-1 12 ASSLRGRSYGYT
many TRBD2 TRBV10-2 17 ASSDEAGGPFGSKNIQY